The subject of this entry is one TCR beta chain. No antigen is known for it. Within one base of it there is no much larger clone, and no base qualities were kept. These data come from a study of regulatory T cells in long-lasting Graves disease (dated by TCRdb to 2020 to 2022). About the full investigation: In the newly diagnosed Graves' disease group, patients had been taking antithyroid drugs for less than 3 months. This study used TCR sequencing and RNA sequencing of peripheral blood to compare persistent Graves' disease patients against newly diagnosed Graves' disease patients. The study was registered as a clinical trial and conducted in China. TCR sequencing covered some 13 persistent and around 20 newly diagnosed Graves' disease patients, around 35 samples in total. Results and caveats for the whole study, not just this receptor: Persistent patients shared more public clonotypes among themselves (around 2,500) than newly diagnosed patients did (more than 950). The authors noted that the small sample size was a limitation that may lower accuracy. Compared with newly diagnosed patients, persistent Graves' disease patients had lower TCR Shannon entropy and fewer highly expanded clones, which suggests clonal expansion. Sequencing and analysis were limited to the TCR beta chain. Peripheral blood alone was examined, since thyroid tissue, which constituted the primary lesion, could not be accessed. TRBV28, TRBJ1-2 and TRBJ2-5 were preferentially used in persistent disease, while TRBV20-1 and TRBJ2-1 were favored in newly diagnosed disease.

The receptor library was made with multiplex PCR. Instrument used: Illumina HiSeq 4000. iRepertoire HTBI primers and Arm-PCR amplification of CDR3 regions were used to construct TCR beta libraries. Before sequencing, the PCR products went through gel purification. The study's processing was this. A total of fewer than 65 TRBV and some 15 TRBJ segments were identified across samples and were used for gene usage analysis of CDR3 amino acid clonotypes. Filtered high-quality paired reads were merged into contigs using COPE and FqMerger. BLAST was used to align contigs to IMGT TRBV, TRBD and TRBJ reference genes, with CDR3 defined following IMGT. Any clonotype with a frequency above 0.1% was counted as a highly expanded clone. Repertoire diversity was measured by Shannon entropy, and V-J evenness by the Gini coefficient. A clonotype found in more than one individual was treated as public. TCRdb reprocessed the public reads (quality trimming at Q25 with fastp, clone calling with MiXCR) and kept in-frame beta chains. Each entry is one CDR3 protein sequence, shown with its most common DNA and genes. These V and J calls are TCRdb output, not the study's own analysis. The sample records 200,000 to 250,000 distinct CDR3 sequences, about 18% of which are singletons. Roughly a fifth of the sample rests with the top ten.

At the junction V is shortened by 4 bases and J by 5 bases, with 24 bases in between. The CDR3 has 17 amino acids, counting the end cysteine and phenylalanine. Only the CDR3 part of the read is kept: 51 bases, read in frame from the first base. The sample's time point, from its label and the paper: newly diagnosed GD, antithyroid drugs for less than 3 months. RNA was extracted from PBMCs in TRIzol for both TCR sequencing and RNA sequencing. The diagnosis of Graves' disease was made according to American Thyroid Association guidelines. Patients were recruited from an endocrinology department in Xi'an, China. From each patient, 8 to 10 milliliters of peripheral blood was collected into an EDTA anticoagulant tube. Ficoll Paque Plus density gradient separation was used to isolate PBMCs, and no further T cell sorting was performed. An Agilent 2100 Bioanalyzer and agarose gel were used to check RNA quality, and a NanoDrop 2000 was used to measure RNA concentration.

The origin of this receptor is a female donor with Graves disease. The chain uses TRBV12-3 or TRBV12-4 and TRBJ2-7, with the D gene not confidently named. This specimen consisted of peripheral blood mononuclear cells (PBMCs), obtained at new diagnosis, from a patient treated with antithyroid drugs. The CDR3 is CASSSILLNQARNEQYF. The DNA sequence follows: TGTGCCAGCAGTTCGATCCTCCTCAACCAGGCGAGAAACGAGCAGTACTTC.